The entry that follows covers one T cell receptor (beta chain) sequence. In the original analysis: Amplified reference gene primers provided the basis for estimating nucleated cell counts. Measured with immunoSEQ multiplex PCR; TCRdb has only the in-frame clones, and not every one. That table furnishes V, J and clone size, whereas the DNA furnished D and trimming. This sample has 200,000 to 250,000 clones, with around four fifths found just once. These data are taken from a study of blood T cell repertoires in COVID-19. Study-level background: Spain, Italy and the United States supplied samples that represented acute and convalescent COVID-19. PBMCs, B-cell-depleted T cells, or T cells provided the cDNA or gDNA that made up the material.

Germline V lookup: CDR1 SQVTM, CDR2 ANQGSEA. V was trimmed by 7 bases and J by 2 bases, leaving 14 bases between them. The CDR3 has 14 residues. This sequence joins TRBV29-1 and TRBJ2-2; D ambiguous. The receptor's source is an elderly woman with active or convalescent COVID-19. Sequenced: peripheral blood. This CDR3 reads CSAETPTNTGELFF. CDR3 coding DNA: TGCAGCGCCGAGACGCCGACTAACACCGGGGAGCTGTTTTTT.